The 5 T cell receptor beta chains in this list originate from one sample, sequenced in a study of T cell responses to AZD1222 COVID-19 vaccine. Generated by immunoSEQ multiplex PCR, the TCRdb table keeps only in-frame clones and is missing some. The sample records approximately 110,000 clones, roughly nine tenths being singletons. The sample in question was peripheral blood, obtained on day 0 of AZD1222 vaccination. The receptors shown here come from an adult in good health.

V usage is TRBV5-1 and J usage is TRBJ1-4; D might be TRBD1 (5 bases). CDR3 length equals 15 residues. Germline CDR1 SGHRS, CDR2 YFSETQ. Deletions cut 5 bases from V and 3 bases from J, with 14 bases between. CDR3 amino acids: CASSPGYPSNEKLFF. The CDR3 nucleotides are TGCGCCAGCAGTCCAGGGTACCCATCTAATGAAAAACTGTTTTTT.

There are a few counts of this clone. The chain combines TRBV6-5 with TRBJ1-2; no reliable D call. Deletions cut 7 bases from V and 1 base from J, with 16 bases between. Germline V lookup: CDR1 MNHEY, CDR2 SVGAGI. CDR3 length: 15 amino acids. CDR3 bases: TGTGCCAGCACCTATACACCGACCGATAACTATGGCTACACCTTC. Encoded protein: CASTYTPTDNYGYTF.

The DNA of the CDR3 is TGCAGCGTTGATAGTCAAGAGACCCAGTACTTC. Its protein is CSVDSQETQYF. V gene TRBV29-1 combines with J gene TRBJ2-5; D remains unclear. In germline, CDR1 is SQVTM, CDR2 ANQGSEA. Between the trimmed V and J ends, which lost 3 bases and 2 bases, there was a span of 4 bases. This CDR3 contains 11 residues.

This clone was seen once. The chain carries TRBV2 and TRBJ1-1; D remains ambiguous. V lost 4 bases and J lost 5, with 11 bases in between. From germline, CDR1 is SNHLY and CDR2 FYNNEI. CDR3 size: 13 residues. In nucleotides, the CDR3 is TGTGCCAGCAGTGGATCCGAGGTGACTGAAGCTTTCTTT. Translated: CASSGSEVTEAFF. The whole variable domain, filled in from reference TRBV2 and TRBJ1-1, reads EPEVTQTPSHQVTQMGQEVILRCVPISNHLYFYWYRQILGQKVEFLVSFYNNEISEKSEIFDDQFSVERPDGSNFTLKIRSTKLEDSAMYFCASSGSEVTEAFFGQGTRLTVV.

As DNA, the CDR3 is TGCGCCAGCAGTGAGTGGGACAGGAGCTTCCAAGAGACCCAGTACTTC. Translation gives CASSEWDRSFQETQYF. The rearrangement joins TRBV10-2 to TRBJ2-5, with 8 bases aligning to TRBD1. V dropped 1 base and J dropped 1; count of bases not matched to a gene: 5. CDR3 size: 16 residues. Germline V gene lookup returns CDR1 WSHSY and CDR2 SAAADI.